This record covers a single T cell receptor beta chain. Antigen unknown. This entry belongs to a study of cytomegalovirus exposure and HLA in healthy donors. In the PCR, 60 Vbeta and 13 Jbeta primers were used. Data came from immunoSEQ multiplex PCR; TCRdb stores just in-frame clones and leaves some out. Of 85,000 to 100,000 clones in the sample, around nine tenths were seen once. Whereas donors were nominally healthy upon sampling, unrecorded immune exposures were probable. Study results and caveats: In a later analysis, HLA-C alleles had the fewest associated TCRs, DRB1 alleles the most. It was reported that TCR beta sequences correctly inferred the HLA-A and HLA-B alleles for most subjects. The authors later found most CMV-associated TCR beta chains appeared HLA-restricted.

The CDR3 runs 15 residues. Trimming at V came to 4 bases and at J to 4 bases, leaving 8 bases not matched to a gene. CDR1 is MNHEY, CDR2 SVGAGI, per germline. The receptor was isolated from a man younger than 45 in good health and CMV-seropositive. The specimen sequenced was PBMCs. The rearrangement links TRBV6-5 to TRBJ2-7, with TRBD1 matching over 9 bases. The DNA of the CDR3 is TGTGCCAGCAGTTCTCTAACCGGGACAGGGTACGAGCAGTACTTC. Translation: CASSSLTGTGYEQYF.